This T cell receptor (beta chain) was recovered during a study of T cell changes during pregnancy in multiple sclerosis. The CDR3 length is 14 residues. Trimming took 0 bases from V and 0 from J, leaving 7 bases between them. The germline gives CDR1 SGHRS, CDR2 YFSETQ. The method was immunoSEQ multiplex PCR; TCRdb's version includes in-frame clones alone and lacks a portion of them. Here the sample spans about 60,000 clones, about 96% being singletons. This clonotype was sampled from a female donor with multiple sclerosis, enrolled in a pregnancy study. The rearrangement uses TRBV5-1 and TRBJ2-7; D is undetermined. Sequencing was performed on CD8+ T cells from peripheral blood mononuclear cells, taken after pregnancy. CDR3 sequence reads: CASSLVGNSYEQYF. CDR3 sequence (DNA): TGCGCCAGCAGCTTGGTTGGCAACTCCTACGAGCAGTACTTC.